Presented here are 20 T cell receptor beta chains from one specimen sequenced in a study of response to subunit inactivated influenza vaccine. MiXCR was run by TCRdb on the RT-PCR reads, yielding one entry per CDR3 protein. This sample has roughly 760,000 distinct CDR3 sequences, with less than 25% found just once. Specimen: PBMCs from blood, collected 5 days after vaccination. The source is a man in his forties or fifties who received an inactivated influenza vaccine.

This clonotype was counted a few times. The V gene is TRBV28, the J gene TRBJ2-3; D gene ambiguous. V lost 5 bases and J 1 base, leaving 16 bases between the germline ends. This CDR3 has 16 amino acids. Looked up from germline, CDR1 is MDHEN and CDR2 is SYDVKM. The CDR3 DNA is TGTGCCAGCAGTCCACTCGAGGTAGTGGGCACAGATACGCAGTATTTT. Translation: CASSPLEVVGTDTQYF.

This chain uses TRBV4-3 with TRBJ2-6; D gene uncertain. V dropped 0 bases and J dropped 3 bases, with 9 bases sitting between them. Germline-derived CDR1 and CDR2 are LGHNA and YSLEER. The CDR3 is made up of 16 amino acids. This CDR3 is CASSQDGVGGANVLTF. CDR3 bases: TGCGCCAGCAGCCAAGATGGGGTAGGTGGGGCCAACGTCCTGACTTTC.

This chain links TRBV28 with TRBJ2-7, with D perhaps TRBD1 or TRBD2 (5 bases each). The CDR3 sequence is 13 residues long. V lost 7 bases and J lost 6, with 16 bases in between. CDR1 and CDR2 from the germline V gene are MDHEN and SYDVKM. CDR3 residues: CASTPGRMGEQYF. The CDR3 DNA reads TGTGCCAGCACTCCGGGACGAATGGGCGAGCAGTACTTC.

This clonotype appeared a few times. V is TRBV15 and J is TRBJ2-5, with TRBD2 matching 10 bases. This CDR3 region has 15 residues. Germline V lookup: CDR1 LNHNV, CDR2 YYDKDF (reference sequence). V was pared by 4 bases and J by 2 bases, with 4 bases of the junction left unmatched. CDR3: CATSNGLAVQETQYF. The DNA of the CDR3 is TGTGCCACCAGCAATGGACTAGCGGTACAAGAGACCCAGTACTTC.

The chain couples TRBV10-3 to TRBJ1-6; D not resolved. The V gene's germline CDR1 is ENHRY and CDR2 SYGVKD. The CDR3 totals 15 residues. The V gene lost 4 bases and the J gene lost 10 bases, with 17 bases spanning the gap. In DNA form, the CDR3 reads TGTGCCATCAGTGGAATGGGTAGGACCCGATCACCCCTCCACTTT. This encodes CAISGMGRTRSPLHF.

This clonotype was detected only a few times. This chain links TRBV27 with TRBJ2-7; D is possibly TRBD1 (6 bases). The CDR3 extends over 14 amino acids. Trimming pared 5 bases from V and 4 bases from J, leaving 15 bases between. Germline values: CDR1 MNHEY, CDR2 SMNVEV (reference sequence). The CDR3 coding sequence is TGTGCCAGCAGTAGATTACAGGGTAGGTACGAGCAGTACTTC. Amino acids: CASSRLQGRYEQYF.

V gene TRBV28 combines with J gene TRBJ2-1; D remains ambiguous. The CDR3 is made up of 11 amino acids. In germline, CDR1 is MDHEN, CDR2 SYDVKM. Trimming pared 6 bases from V and 10 bases from J, leaving 10 bases between. CDR3 region: CASSHGPEQFF. The CDR3 nucleotides are TGTGCCAGCAGCCATGGACCCGAGCAGTTCTTC.

A note on this clonotype: This may come from a read error, since a much larger clone is one base off. The chain combines TRBV11-2 with TRBJ2-5; 11 bases match TRBD2. V lost 5 bases and J lost 3; bases outside the gene matches: 2. CDR3 length equals 14 residues. CDR1 and CDR2 from the germline V gene are SGHAT and FQNNGV. The DNA of the CDR3 is TGTGCCAGCAGCCCGGGACTAGCGGAAGAGACCCAGTACTTC. This sequence encodes CASSPGLAEETQYF.

This clonotype has just a few counts. V gene TRBV7-9 combines with J gene TRBJ2-3, with D tentatively TRBD1 (5 bases). The CDR3 contains 14 residues. Germline lookup yields CDR1 SEHNR and CDR2 FQNEAQ (reference sequence). The V end lost 7 bases, the J end lost 0 bases, and 11 bases lay between the germline ends. The CDR3 sequence is CASKGPISTDTQYF. The CDR3 nucleotides read TGTGCCAGCAAGGGGCCGATTAGCACAGATACGCAGTATTTT.

The gene calls are TRBV10-3 and TRBJ1-2, with TRBD1 as a possible D gene (5 bases). Trimming cost V 4 bases and J 8 bases, with 17 bases left between them. Germline CDR1 ENHRY, CDR2 SYGVKD. The CDR3 has 14 residues. The CDR3 sequence is CAISAAAQGGGYTF. Here the CDR3 DNA reads TGTGCCATCAGTGCCGCCGCTCAGGGAGGCGGCTACACCTTC.

This clonotype was detected once. CDR3 residues: CASSPSLKGGTDTQYF. DNA for the CDR3: TGTGCCAGCAGCCCGTCGTTAAAGGGTGGGACAGATACGCAGTATTTT. V is TRBV7-9 and J is TRBJ2-3; D unresolved. The CDR3 has 16 amino acids. Trimming cost V 5 bases and J 3 bases, with 18 bases left between them. In germline, CDR1 is SEHNR, CDR2 FQNEAQ (reference sequence).

This clonotype was seen only a few times. The chain has TRBV6-1 and TRBJ2-1; 10 nucleotides match TRBD2. The CDR3 runs 15 residues. Germline V gene lookup returns CDR1 MNHNS and CDR2 SASEGT. The junction had 3 bases not matched to a gene; V was cut back by 4 bases and J by 3 bases. CDR3 sequence: CASSAGLARYNEQFF. The CDR3 bases are TGTGCCAGCAGTGCGGGACTAGCGCGCTACAATGAGCAGTTCTTC.

The CDR3 DNA sequence: TGTGCCAGCAGCGTAGGTGGCAGGGCGAGGTATGGCTACACCTTC. Translated: CASSVGGRARYGYTF. The chain carries TRBV9 and TRBJ1-2; tentative D call: TRBD1 (5 bases). Deletions cut 0 bases from V and 5 bases from J, with 14 bases between. The CDR3 length is 15 residues. Germline CDR1 SGDLS, CDR2 YYNGEE. Complete variable domain (other parts from reference TRBV9 and TRBJ1-2): DSGVTQTPKHLITATGQRVTLRCSPRSGDLSVYWYQQSLDQGLQFLIQYYNGEERAKGNILERFSAQQFPDLHSELNLSSLELGDSALYFCASSVGGRARYGYTFGSGTRLTVV.

The genes are TRBV20-1 and TRBJ2-7; D gene ambiguous. Trimming removed 2 bases from V and 5 bases from J, with 16 bases in between. Germline assignment: CDR1 DFQATT and CDR2 SNEGSKA (reference sequence). The CDR3 is made up of 14 amino acids. DNA for the CDR3: TGCAGTGCTAGAACAAGAAGAGGCTGGCACGAGCAGTACTTC. Translation: CSARTRRGWHEQYF.

This clonotype was observed a few times. V usage is TRBV15 and J usage is TRBJ1-5; 7 nucleotides align to TRBD1. Germline CDR1 reads LNHNV; CDR2 reads YYDKDF (reference sequence). V was pared by 5 bases and J by 3 bases, with 13 bases of the junction left unmatched. This CDR3 region has 17 residues. The CDR3 is CATSLSHLGQLNQPQHF. The CDR3 nucleotides read TGTGCCACCAGCCTTTCCCACCTGGGACAGCTCAATCAGCCCCAGCATTTT.

The chain carries TRBV15 and TRBJ2-1, with unresolved D. Germline V lookup: CDR1 LNHNV, CDR2 YYDKDF (reference sequence). Trimming removed 3 bases at V and 0 bases at J, with 6 bases between. The CDR3 length is 14 residues. The CDR3 protein is CATSSPGSYNEQFF. CDR3 sequence (DNA): TGTGCCACCAGCAGCCCGGGCTCCTACAATGAGCAGTTCTTC.

This clonotype was recorded a few times. This chain joins TRBV28 and TRBJ2-1; D possibly corresponds to TRBD1 (5 bases). There are 15 residues in the CDR3. Germline CDR1 is MDHEN and CDR2 is SYDVKM. The V gene lost 3 bases and the J gene lost 4 bases, with 13 bases spanning the gap. The CDR3 protein is CASSLAGFGYNEQFF. CDR3 bases: TGTGCCAGCAGTTTGGCAGGGTTCGGATACAATGAGCAGTTCTTC.

J is TRBJ2-3 and V is TRBV20-1, with D maybe TRBD1 (6 bases). In germline, CDR1 is DFQATT, CDR2 SNEGSKA (reference sequence). CDR3 length: 19 residues. Trimming left V 0 bases short and J 4 bases short, with 26 bases between. CDR3 in amino acids: CSARDDSHPGVIKSDTQYF. The DNA of the CDR3 is TGCAGTGCTAGAGACGACAGCCATCCAGGGGTAATCAAGTCAGATACGCAGTATTTT.

The chain recombines TRBV3-1 with TRBJ2-2, with TRBD2 as a possible D gene (6 bases). V was pared by 4 bases and J by 5 bases, with 11 bases between. The CDR3 is 14 amino acids. Germline assignment: CDR1 LGHDT and CDR2 YNNKEL (reference sequence). The chain's CDR3 is CASSRLGRTGELFF. The CDR3, as DNA: TGTGCCAGCAGCCGACTAGGGCGGACCGGGGAGCTGTTTTTT. Supplemented by reference TRBV3-1 and TRBJ2-2, the full variable domain reads DTAVSQTPKYLVTQMGNDKSIKCEQNLGHDTMYWYKQDSKKFLKIMFSYNNKELIINETVPNRFSPKSPDKAHLNLHINSLELGDSAVYFCASSRLGRTGELFFGEGSRLTVL.

V and J are TRBV11-1 and TRBJ2-3, with 9 bases that match TRBD2. V lost 5 bases and J lost 3; bases outside the gene matches: 15. Per the germline V gene, CDR1 is SGHAT and CDR2 is FQDESV (reference sequence). The CDR3 covers 18 residues. The CDR3 nucleotides read TGTGCCAGCAGCCCAATTGTATCGCTAGCGGGGATGACAGATACGCAGTATTTT. This codes for CASSPIVSLAGMTDTQYF.